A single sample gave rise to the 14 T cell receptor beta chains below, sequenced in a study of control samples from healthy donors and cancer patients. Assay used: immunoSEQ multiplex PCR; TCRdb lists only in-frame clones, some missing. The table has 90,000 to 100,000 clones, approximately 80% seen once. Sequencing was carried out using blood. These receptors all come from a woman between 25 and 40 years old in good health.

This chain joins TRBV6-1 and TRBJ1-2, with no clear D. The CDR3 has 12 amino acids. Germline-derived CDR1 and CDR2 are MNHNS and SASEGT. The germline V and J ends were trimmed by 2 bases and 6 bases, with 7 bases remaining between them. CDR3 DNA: TGTGCCAGCAGTGAACCAGACGATGGCTACACCTTC. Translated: CASSEPDDGYTF.

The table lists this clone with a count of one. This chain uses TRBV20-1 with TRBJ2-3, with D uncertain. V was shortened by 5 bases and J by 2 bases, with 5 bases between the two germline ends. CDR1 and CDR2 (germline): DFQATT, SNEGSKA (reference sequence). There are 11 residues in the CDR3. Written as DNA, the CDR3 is TGCAGTGCTGGGATCACAGATACGCAGTATTTT. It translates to CSAGITDTQYF.

This CDR3 is CAWSPGLAGTTDTQYF. The CDR3 region has the DNA TGTGCCTGGAGCCCTGGGCTAGCGGGGACAACAGATACGCAGTATTTT. The chain carries TRBV30 and TRBJ2-3, with 9 bases matching TRBD2. The V gene end was trimmed by 3 bases and the J gene end by 3 bases; junction bases not matched to a gene: 10. This CDR3 region has 16 residues. From germline, CDR1 is GTSNPN and CDR2 SVGIG (reference sequence). Full variable domain (missing parts from reference TRBV30 and TRBJ2-3): SQTIHQWPATLVQPVGSPLSLECTVEGTSNPNLYWYRQAAGRGLQLLFYSVGIGQISSEVPQNLSASRPQDRQFILSSKKLLLSDSGFYLCAWSPGLAGTTDTQYFGPGTRLTVL.

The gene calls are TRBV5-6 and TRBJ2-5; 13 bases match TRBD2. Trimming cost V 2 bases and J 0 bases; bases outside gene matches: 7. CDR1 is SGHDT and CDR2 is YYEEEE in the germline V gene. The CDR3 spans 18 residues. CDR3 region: CASSFRGLAGLYQETQYF. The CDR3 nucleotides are TGTGCCAGCAGCTTCCGGGGACTAGCGGGGCTGTACCAAGAGACCCAGTACTTC.

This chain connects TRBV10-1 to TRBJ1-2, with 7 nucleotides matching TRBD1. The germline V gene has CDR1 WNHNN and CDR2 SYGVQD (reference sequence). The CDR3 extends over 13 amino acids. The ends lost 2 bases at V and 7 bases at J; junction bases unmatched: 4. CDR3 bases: TGCGCCAGCAGTGAGGCCAGGGGGGCTGGCTACACCTTC. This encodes CASSEARGAGYTF.

CDR3 sequence: CASSEPGQGDYIQYF. The CDR3 nucleotides are TGTGCCAGCAGTGAACCGGGACAGGGGGATTACATTCAGTACTTC. The rearrangement links TRBV25-1 to TRBJ2-4; 11 nucleotides agree with TRBD1. Germline values: CDR1 MGHDK, CDR2 SYGVNS. This CDR3 is 15 amino acids long. Trimming at V came to 2 bases and at J to 8 bases, leaving 5 bases not matched to a gene.

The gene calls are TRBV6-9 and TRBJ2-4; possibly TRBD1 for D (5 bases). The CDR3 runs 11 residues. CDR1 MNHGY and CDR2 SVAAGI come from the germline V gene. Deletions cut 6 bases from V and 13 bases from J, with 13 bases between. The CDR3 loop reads CASSPKGHQYF. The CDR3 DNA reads TGTGCCAGCAGCCCGAAAGGACACCAGTACTTC.

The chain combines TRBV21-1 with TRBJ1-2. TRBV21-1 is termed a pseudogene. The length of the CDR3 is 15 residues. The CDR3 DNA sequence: TGTGCCAGCGGGGGGTCGGGCGAGCCAGAATGTGGCTACACCTTC. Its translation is CASGGSGEPECGYTF.

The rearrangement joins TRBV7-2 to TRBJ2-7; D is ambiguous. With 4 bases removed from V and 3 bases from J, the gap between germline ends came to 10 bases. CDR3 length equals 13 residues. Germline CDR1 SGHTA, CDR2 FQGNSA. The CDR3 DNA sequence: TGTGCCAGCAGCTCCCGGAAGGACTACGAGCAGTACTTC. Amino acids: CASSSRKDYEQYF.

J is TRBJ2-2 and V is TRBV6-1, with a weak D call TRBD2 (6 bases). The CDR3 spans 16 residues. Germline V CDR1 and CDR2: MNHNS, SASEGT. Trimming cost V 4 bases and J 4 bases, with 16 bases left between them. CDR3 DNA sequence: TGTGCCAGCAGTGTGGCCGGACTAACATCCACCGGGGAGCTGTTTTTT. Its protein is CASSVAGLTSTGELFF.

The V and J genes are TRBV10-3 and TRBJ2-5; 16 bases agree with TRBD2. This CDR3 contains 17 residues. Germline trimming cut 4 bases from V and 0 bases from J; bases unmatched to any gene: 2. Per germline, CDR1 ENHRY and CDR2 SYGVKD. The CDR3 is CAISAGLAGGYQETQYF. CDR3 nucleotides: TGTGCCATCAGTGCGGGACTAGCGGGGGGGTACCAAGAGACCCAGTACTTC.

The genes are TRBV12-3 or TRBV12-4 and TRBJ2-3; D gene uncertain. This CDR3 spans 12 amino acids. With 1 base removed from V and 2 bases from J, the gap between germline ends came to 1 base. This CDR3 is CASSLDTDTQYF. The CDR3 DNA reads TGTGCCAGCAGTTTAGACACAGATACGCAGTATTTT.

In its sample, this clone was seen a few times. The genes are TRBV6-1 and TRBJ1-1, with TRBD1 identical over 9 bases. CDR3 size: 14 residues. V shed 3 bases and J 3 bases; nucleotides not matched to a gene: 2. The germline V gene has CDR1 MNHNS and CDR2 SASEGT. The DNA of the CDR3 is TGTGCCAGCAGTGAGACAGGGGGGGACACTGAAGCTTTCTTT. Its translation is CASSETGGDTEAFF.

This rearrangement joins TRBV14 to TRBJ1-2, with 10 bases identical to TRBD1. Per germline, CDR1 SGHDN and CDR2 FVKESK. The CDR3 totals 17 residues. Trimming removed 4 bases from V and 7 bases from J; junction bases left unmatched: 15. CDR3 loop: CASSPPDRGPTYGGYTF. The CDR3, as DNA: TGTGCCAGCAGCCCCCCCGACAGGGGGCCCACTTATGGTGGCTACACCTTC.